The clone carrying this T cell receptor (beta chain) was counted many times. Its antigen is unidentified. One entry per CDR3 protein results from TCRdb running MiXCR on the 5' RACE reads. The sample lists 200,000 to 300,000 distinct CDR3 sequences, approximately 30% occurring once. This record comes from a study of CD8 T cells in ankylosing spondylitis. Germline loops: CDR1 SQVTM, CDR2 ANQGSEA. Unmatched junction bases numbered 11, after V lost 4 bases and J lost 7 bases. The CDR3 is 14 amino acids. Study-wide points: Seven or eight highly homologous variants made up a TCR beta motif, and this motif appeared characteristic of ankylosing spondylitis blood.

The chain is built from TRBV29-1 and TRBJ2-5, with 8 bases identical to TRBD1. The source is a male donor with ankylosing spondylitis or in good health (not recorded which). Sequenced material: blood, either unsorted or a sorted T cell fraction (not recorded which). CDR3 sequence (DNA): TGCAGCGTTGTCGGACAGGGTGGTGGTCGGACCCAGTACTTC. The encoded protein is CSVVGQGGGRTQYF.